This record looks at one T cell receptor beta chain sequence and its context. This sample was included in a study of Ad26.COV2.S vaccination and SARS-CoV-2 variants. Method: immunoSEQ multiplex PCR; TCRdb's copy keeps in-frame clones and lacks some. The sample contains 300,000 to 500,000 clones, less than 90% of which appear only once. Treatment indicated: about 20 received Ad26.COV2.S at low or high dose, single or two shots; several received placebo; per-sample allocation not given. At day 63 after the first vaccine or placebo injection, samples were drawn. Trimming removed 1 base from V and 4 bases from J, with 5 bases in between. The CDR3 is made up of 13 amino acids.

The chain joins TRBV12-3 or TRBV12-4 to TRBJ1-5; D is undetermined. The source is a person between 18 and 65 years old who received the Ad26.COV2.S COVID-19 vaccine or a placebo. The sequenced sample was peripheral blood, obtained in a trial of Ad26.COV2.S vaccine versus placebo. CDR3 DNA sequence: TGTGCCAGCAGTTTAGTGCAGAATCAGCCCCAGCATTTT. Encoded protein: CASSLVQNQPQHF.